These T cell receptor beta chains were read from a single sample in a study of T cell repertoires in cytomegalovirus infection. MiXCR, applied by TCRdb to the reads, yields one record per CDR3 protein. The sample consists of around 740,000 distinct CDR3 sequences, 35% of them appearing once. Input material: PBMCs. Source of these receptors: a human donor in good health (CMV status not recorded). Some clones in this sample may be carry-over from other donors' samples. The CDR3 runs from the conserved cysteine through the conserved F or W. A D gene is named only where the DNA matches it firmly. Size values are once, few and many counts, or a class for expanded clones, and some rows have none.

V gene: TRBV9
clone size: many
D gene: .
J gene: TRBJ1-1
CDR3 protein: CASSVDVNTEAFF
CDR3 DNA: TGTGCCAGCAGCGTAGATGTGAACACTGAAGCTTTCTTT

V gene: TRBV7-2
clone size: many
D gene: TRBD2
J gene: TRBJ2-1
CDR3 protein: CASSSIGAGVVYNEQFF
CDR3 DNA: TGTGCCAGCAGCTCCATCGGGGCGGGAGTGGTCTACAATGAGCAGTTCTTC

V gene: TRBV7-8
clone size: .
D gene: TRBD1
J gene: TRBJ1-5
CDR3 protein: CASSSRGTVQSQPQHF
CDR3 DNA: TGTGCCAGCAGCTCCCGGGGGACAGTTCAGAGTCAGCCCCAGCATTTT

V gene: TRBV7-6
clone size: .
D gene: TRBD1
J gene: TRBJ2-2
CDR3 protein: CASSRGQFSSLTGELFF
CDR3 DNA: TGTGCCAGCAGCCGGGGACAGTTTTCCTCACTTACCGGGGAGCTGTTTTTT

V gene: TRBV28
clone size: .
D gene: TRBD1
J gene: TRBJ1-5
CDR3 protein: CASSLDTRDRGYQPQHF
CDR3 DNA: TGTGCCAGCAGTTTAGATACCCGGGACAGGGGGTACCAGCCCCAGCATTTT

V gene: TRBV10-3
clone size: once
D gene: .
J gene: TRBJ1-1
CDR3 protein: CAISVTRENTEAFF
CDR3 DNA: TGTGCCATCAGTGTCACCAGGGAGAACACTGAAGCTTTCTTT

V gene: TRBV27
clone size: .
D gene: TRBD1
J gene: TRBJ2-5
CDR3 protein: CASSADRAVETQYF
CDR3 DNA: TGTGCCAGCAGTGCGGACAGGGCTGTGGAGACCCAGTACTTC

V gene: TRBV7-2
clone size: .
D gene: TRBD2
J gene: TRBJ2-2
CDR3 protein: CASRGGLAGAGNTGELFF
CDR3 DNA: TGTGCCAGCAGGGGGGGACTAGCGGGAGCGGGCAACACCGGGGAGCTGTTTTTT

V gene: TRBV24-1
clone size: few
D gene: .
J gene: TRBJ2-7
CDR3 protein: CATNRCIGLRDGYEQYF
CDR3 DNA: TGTGCCACTAACCGGTGTATCGGACTCCGGGACGGCTACGAGCAGTACTTC

V gene: TRBV7-2
clone size: many
D gene: .
J gene: TRBJ2-2
CDR3 protein: CASSLVPGPDTGELFF
CDR3 DNA: TGTGCCAGCAGCTTAGTGCCGGGGCCGGACACCGGGGAGCTGTTTTTT

V gene: TRBV13
clone size: .
D gene: .
J gene: TRBJ1-3
CDR3 protein: CASSLTGVGSGNTIYF
CDR3 DNA: TGTGCCAGCAGCTTAACCGGGGTCGGTTCTGGAAACACCATATATTTT

V gene: TRBV6-5
clone size: few
D gene: .
J gene: TRBJ2-7
CDR3 protein: CASSLRTRGIYEQYF
CDR3 DNA: TGTGCCAGCAGTCTACGGACCAGGGGAATCTACGAGCAGTACTTC

V gene: TRBV11-2
clone size: .
D gene: .
J gene: TRBJ1-6
CDR3 protein: CASSSLTGPSPLHF
CDR3 DNA: TGTGCCAGCAGCTCGCTCACAGGGCCCTCACCCCTCCACTTT

V gene: TRBV11-2
clone size: .
D gene: .
J gene: TRBJ2-5
CDR3 protein: CASSLDRGTQYF
CDR3 DNA: TGTGCCAGCAGCTTAGACAGGGGGACCCAGTACTTC

V gene: TRBV7-2
clone size: few
D gene: TRBD1
J gene: TRBJ2-7
CDR3 protein: CASSSLDRVFEQYF
CDR3 DNA: TGTGCCAGCAGCTCCCTAGACAGGGTTTTCGAGCAGTACTTC

V gene: TRBV11-3
clone size: few
D gene: .
J gene: TRBJ2-7
CDR3 protein: CASSRGMGSGEQYF
CDR3 DNA: TGTGCCAGCAGCCGTGGGATGGGCTCAGGCGAGCAGTACTTC

V gene: TRBV12-3/TRBV12-4
clone size: .
D gene: TRBD1
J gene: TRBJ2-5
CDR3 protein: CASSRGQGAEETQYF
CDR3 DNA: TGTGCCAGCAGTCGAGGACAGGGGGCGGAAGAGACCCAGTACTTC

V gene: TRBV28
clone size: few
D gene: TRBD1
J gene: TRBJ2-3
CDR3 protein: CASSLLRDRGADTQYF
CDR3 DNA: TGTGCCAGCAGTTTATTAAGGGACAGGGGAGCAGATACGCAGTATTTT

V gene: TRBV27
clone size: .
D gene: .
J gene: TRBJ1-1
CDR3 protein: CASSTPISGNTEAFF
CDR3 DNA: TGTGCCAGCAGTACCCCCATTTCGGGGAACACTGAAGCTTTCTTT

V gene: TRBV11-1
clone size: many
D gene: TRBD1
J gene: TRBJ2-4
CDR3 protein: CASSNGRGLSKNIQYF
CDR3 DNA: TGTGCCAGCAGCAACGGCAGGGGGCTGTCCAAAAACATTCAGTACTTC

V gene: TRBV7-7
clone size: few
D gene: TRBD1
J gene: TRBJ1-1
CDR3 protein: CASSLDRGSEAFF
CDR3 DNA: TGTGCTAGCAGCTTAGACAGGGGGTCTGAAGCTTTCTTT

V gene: TRBV7-2
clone size: many
D gene: .
J gene: TRBJ2-5
CDR3 protein: CASSLAGYQETQYF
CDR3 DNA: TGTGCCAGCAGCTTGGCGGGTTACCAAGAGACCCAGTACTTC

V gene: TRBV6-1
clone size: .
D gene: .
J gene: TRBJ1-5
CDR3 protein: CASSEALGPNQPQHF
CDR3 DNA: TGTGCCAGCAGTGAAGCGTTGGGCCCCAATCAGCCCCAGCATTTT

V gene: TRBV7-2
clone size: .
D gene: .
J gene: TRBJ2-5
CDR3 protein: CASISPGPQETNYF
CDR3 DNA: TGTGCCAGCATCTCGCCGGGACCCCAAGAGACCAATTACTTC

V gene: TRBV5-1
clone size: .
D gene: TRBD1
J gene: TRBJ2-7
CDR3 protein: CASTTWTGGVYEQYF
CDR3 DNA: TGCGCCAGCACGACTTGGACAGGGGGTGTTTACGAGCAGTACTTC

V gene: TRBV12-3/TRBV12-4
clone size: .
D gene: .
J gene: TRBJ2-3
CDR3 protein: CASSWAGTNTDTQYF
CDR3 DNA: TGTGCCAGCAGTTGGGCGGGGACGAACACAGATACGCAGTATTTT

V gene: TRBV6-1
clone size: .
D gene: TRBD1
J gene: TRBJ1-2
CDR3 protein: CASSEEYFGTGLYGYTF
CDR3 DNA: TGTGCCAGCAGTGAAGAATATTTCGGGACAGGGCTCTATGGCTACACCTTC

V gene: TRBV28
clone size: .
D gene: TRBD1
J gene: TRBJ1-2
CDR3 protein: CASSPGQGGGYGYTF
CDR3 DNA: TGTGCCAGCAGCCCGGGACAGGGAGGGGGCTATGGCTACACCTTC

V gene: TRBV19
clone size: .
D gene: TRBD1
J gene: TRBJ1-1
CDR3 protein: CASSWGQLNTEAFF
CDR3 DNA: TGTGCCAGTAGCTGGGGACAGTTGAACACTGAAGCTTTCTTT

V gene: TRBV7-6
clone size: .
D gene: .
J gene: TRBJ1-2
CDR3 protein: CAGRAGEHGYTF
CDR3 DNA: TGTGCCGGACGCGCAGGGGAACATGGCTACACCTTC

V gene: TRBV6-6
clone size: .
D gene: .
J gene: TRBJ1-5
CDR3 protein: CACRDKVPGQPQHF
CDR3 DNA: TGTGCCTGCAGGGACAAGGTACCGGGTCAGCCCCAGCATTTT

V gene: TRBV12-3/TRBV12-4
clone size: many
D gene: TRBD1
J gene: TRBJ1-2
CDR3 protein: CASSSTGEGYGYTF
CDR3 DNA: TGTGCCAGCAGCTCGACAGGGGAAGGCTATGGCTACACCTTC

V gene: TRBV20-1
clone size: .
D gene: .
J gene: TRBJ2-1
CDR3 protein: CSAGAGPSSYNEQFF
CDR3 DNA: TGCAGTGCCGGAGCGGGTCCGAGCTCCTACAATGAGCAGTTCTTC

V gene: TRBV24-1
clone size: many
D gene: .
J gene: TRBJ1-5
CDR3 protein: CATSDPWESQPQHF
CDR3 DNA: TGTGCCACCAGTGACCCGTGGGAAAGCCAGCCCCAGCATTTT

V gene: TRBV10-3
clone size: few
D gene: .
J gene: TRBJ2-2
CDR3 protein: CAIGRAGTNTGELFF
CDR3 DNA: TGTGCCATCGGTAGGGCGGGGACGAACACCGGGGAGCTGTTTTTT

V gene: TRBV28
clone size: few
D gene: TRBD1
J gene: TRBJ1-2
CDR3 protein: CASSQRDRYGYTF
CDR3 DNA: TGTGCCAGCAGTCAACGGGACAGATATGGCTACACCTTC